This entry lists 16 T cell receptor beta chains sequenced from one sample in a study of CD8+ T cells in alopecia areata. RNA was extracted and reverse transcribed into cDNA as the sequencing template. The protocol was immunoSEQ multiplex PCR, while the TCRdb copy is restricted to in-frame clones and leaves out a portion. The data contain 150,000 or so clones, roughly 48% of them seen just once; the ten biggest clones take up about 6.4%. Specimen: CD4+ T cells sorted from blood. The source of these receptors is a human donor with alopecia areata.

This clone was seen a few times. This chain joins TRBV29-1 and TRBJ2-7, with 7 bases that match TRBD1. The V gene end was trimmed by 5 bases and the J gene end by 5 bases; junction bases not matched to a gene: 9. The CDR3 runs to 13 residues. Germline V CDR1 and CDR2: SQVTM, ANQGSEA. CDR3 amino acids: CSVSQGRNNEQYF. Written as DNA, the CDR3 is TGCAGCGTTTCACAGGGGCGCAACAACGAGCAGTACTTC.

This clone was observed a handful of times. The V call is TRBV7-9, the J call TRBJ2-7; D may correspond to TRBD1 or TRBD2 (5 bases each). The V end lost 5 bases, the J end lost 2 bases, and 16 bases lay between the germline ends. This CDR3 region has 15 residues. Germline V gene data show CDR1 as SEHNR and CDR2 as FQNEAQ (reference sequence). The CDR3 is CASSPPGRAPYEQYF. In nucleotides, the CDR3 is TGTGCCAGCAGCCCACCGGGACGGGCTCCCTACGAGCAGTACTTC.

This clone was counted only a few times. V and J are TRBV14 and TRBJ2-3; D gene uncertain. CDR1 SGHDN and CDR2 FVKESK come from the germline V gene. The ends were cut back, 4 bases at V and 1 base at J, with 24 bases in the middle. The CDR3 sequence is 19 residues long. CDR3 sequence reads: CASSLPHRPGLVGTDTQYF. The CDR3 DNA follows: TGTGCCAGCAGCCTCCCCCACCGGCCAGGCCTCGTAGGCACAGATACGCAGTATTTT. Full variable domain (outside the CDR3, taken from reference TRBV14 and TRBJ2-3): EAGVTQFPSHSVIEKGQTVTLRCDPISGHDNLYWYRRVMGKEIKFLLHFVKESKQDESGMPNNRFLAERTGGTYSTLKVQPAELEDSGVYFCASSLPHRPGLVGTDTQYFGPGTRLTVL.

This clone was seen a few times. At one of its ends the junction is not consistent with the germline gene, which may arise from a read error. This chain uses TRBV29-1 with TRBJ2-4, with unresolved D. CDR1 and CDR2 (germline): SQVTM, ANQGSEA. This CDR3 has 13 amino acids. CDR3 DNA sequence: TGCAGCATTGAAATACTAGCCAAAAACATTCAGTACTTC. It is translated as CSIEILAKNIQYF.

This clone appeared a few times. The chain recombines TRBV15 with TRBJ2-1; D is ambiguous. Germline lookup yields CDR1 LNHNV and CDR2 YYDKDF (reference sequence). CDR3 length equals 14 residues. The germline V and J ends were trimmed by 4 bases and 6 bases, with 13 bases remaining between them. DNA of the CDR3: TGTGCCACCAGCACAAGCGACGGCGTCAATGAGCAGTTCTTC. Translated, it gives CATSTSDGVNEQFF.

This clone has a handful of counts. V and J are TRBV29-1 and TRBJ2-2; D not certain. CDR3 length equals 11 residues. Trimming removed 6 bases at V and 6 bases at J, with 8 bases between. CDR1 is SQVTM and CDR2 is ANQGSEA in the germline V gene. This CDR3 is CSVGIPGELFF. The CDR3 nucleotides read TGCAGCGTGGGGATTCCCGGGGAGCTGTTTTTT.

In DNA, the CDR3 is TGTGCCAGCAGCCAGGGTAGGGGGTGGCGGCCCCAGCATTTT. This translates into CASSQGRGWRPQHF. This chain links TRBV28 with TRBJ1-5; TRBD1 might be the D (6 bases). Germline lookup yields CDR1 MDHEN and CDR2 SYDVKM. There are 14 residues in the CDR3. The V end lost 6 bases, the J end lost 9 bases, and 18 bases lay between the germline ends. The full variable domain, its missing parts supplied by reference TRBV28 and TRBJ1-5, is DVKVTQSSRYLVKRTGEKVFLECVQDMDHENMFWYRQDPGLGLRLIYFSYDVKMKEKGDIPEGYSVSREKKERFSLILESASTNQTSMYLCASSQGRGWRPQHFGDGTRLSIL.

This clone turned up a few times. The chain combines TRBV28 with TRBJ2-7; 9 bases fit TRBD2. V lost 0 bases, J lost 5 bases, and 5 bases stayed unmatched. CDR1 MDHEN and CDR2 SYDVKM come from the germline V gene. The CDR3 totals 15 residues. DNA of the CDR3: TGTGCCAGCAGTTTATGGACTAGCGGTCTCCACGAGCAGTACTTC. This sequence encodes CASSLWTSGLHEQYF.

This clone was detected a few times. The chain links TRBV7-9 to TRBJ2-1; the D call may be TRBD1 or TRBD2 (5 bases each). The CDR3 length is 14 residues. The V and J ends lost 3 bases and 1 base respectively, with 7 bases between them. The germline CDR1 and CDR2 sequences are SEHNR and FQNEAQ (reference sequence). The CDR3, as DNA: TGTGCCAGCAGCTTTGGGGGATCCTACAATGAGCAGTTCTTC. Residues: CASSFGGSYNEQFF.

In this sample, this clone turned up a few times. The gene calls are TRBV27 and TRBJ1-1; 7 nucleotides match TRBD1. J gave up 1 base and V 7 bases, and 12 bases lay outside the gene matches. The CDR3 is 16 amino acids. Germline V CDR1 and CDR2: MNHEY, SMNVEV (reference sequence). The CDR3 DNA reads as TGTGCCAGCAAAAGGGGGGCACAGGGGAGGAACACTGAAGCTTTCTTT. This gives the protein CASKRGAQGRNTEAFF.

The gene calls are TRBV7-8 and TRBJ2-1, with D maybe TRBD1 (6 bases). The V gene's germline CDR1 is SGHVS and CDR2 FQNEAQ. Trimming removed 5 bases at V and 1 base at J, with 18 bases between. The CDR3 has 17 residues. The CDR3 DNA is TGTGCCAGCAGCCCAGGATTCACAGGGTATTCCTACAATGAGCAGTTCTTC. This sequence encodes CASSPGFTGYSYNEQFF.

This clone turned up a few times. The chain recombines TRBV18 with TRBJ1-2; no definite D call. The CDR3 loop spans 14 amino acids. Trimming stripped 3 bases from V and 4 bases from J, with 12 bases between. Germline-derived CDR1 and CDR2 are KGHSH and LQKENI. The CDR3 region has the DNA TGTGCCAGCTCACCCGAGGGAGCGGTCTATGGCTACACCTTC. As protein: CASSPEGAVYGYTF. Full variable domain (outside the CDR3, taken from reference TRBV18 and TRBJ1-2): NAGVMQNPRHLVRRRGQEARLRCSPMKGHSHVYWYRQLPEEGLKFMVYLQKENIIDESGMPKERFSAEFPKEGPSILRIQQVVRGDSAAYFCASSPEGAVYGYTFGSGTRLTVV.

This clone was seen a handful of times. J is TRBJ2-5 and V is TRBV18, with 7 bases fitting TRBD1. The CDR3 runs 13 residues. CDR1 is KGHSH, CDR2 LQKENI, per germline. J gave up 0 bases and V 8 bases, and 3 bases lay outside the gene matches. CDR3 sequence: CASTGTDQETQYF. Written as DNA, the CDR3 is TGTGCCAGCACCGGGACAGACCAAGAGACCCAGTACTTC.

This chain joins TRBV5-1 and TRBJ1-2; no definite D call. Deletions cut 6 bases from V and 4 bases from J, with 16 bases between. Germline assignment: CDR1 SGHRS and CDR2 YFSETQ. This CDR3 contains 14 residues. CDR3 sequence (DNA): TGCGCCAGCACCCCTGGGGTAGGAGCCTATGGCTACACCTTC. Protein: CASTPGVGAYGYTF.

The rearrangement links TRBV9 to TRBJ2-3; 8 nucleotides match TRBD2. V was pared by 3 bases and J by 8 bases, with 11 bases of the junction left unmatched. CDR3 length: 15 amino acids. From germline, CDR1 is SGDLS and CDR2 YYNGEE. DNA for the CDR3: TGTGCCAGCAGCGCCCCGGGAGGGTCGAGTGGTACGCAGTATTTT. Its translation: CASSAPGGSSGTQYF.

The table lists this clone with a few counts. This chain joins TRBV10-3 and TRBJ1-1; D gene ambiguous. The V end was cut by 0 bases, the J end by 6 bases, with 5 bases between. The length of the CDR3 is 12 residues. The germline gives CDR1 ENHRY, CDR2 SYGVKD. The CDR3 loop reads CAISESGAEAFF. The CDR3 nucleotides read TGTGCCATCAGTGAGTCGGGTGCTGAAGCTTTCTTT.